This T cell receptor (beta chain) was recorded in a study of cytomegalovirus exposure and HLA in healthy donors. PCR involved 60 Vbeta and 13 Jbeta primers. The method was immunoSEQ multiplex PCR; TCRdb's version includes in-frame clones alone and lacks a portion of them. The sample has around 180,000 clones, around 87% seen once. This CDR3 comprises 14 residues. Germline V CDR1 and CDR2: WNHNN, SYGVQD (reference sequence). Germline trimming cut 8 bases from V and 3 bases from J; bases unmatched to any gene: 6. The TCR was taken from a young woman in good health and CMV-seronegative. Input material: PBMCs. The V gene is TRBV10-1, the J gene TRBJ1-2; 10 nucleotides agree with TRBD1. In nucleotides, the CDR3 is TGCGCCAGCGGAGGGACAGGGGAATACTATGGCTACACCTTC. This translates into CASGGTGEYYGYTF.